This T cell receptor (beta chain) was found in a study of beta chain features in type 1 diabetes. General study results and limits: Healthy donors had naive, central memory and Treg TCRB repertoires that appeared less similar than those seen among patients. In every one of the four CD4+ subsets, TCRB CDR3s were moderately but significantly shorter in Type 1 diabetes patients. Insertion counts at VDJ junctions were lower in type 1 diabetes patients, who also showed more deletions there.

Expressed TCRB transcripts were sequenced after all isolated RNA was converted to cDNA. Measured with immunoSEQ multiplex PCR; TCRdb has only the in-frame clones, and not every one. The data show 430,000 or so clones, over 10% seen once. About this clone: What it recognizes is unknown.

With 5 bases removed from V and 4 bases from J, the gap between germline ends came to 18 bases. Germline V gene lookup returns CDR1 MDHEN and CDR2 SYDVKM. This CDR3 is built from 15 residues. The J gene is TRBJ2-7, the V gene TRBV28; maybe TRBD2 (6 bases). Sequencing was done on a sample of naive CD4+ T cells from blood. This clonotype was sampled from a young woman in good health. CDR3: CASSPPRGLTYEQYV. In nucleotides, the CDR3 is TGTGCCAGCAGTCCCCCCCGGGGACTTACATACGAGCAGTACGTC.